Listed here are 10 T cell receptor beta chains from one sample, sequenced in a study of blood T cell repertoires in COVID-19 (dated by TCRdb to the early 2020s). Receptor amplification or capture employed the immunoSEQ multiplex PCR assay. What TCRdb holds here is the immuneACCESS table cut down to in-frame rearrangements. Part of the clones is not present; checked against another copy, under half of the missing clones reflect an unresolved V gene, and the others are unexplained. The sample data list over 150,000 clones, and roughly 85% of these were observed just once. Around 1% of the sample belongs to the ten largest clones. The sample comprised peripheral blood. These receptor sequences come from a middle-aged man with acute or convalescent COVID-19.

This sequence joins TRBV5-5 and TRBJ1-2; no reliable D call. In germline, CDR1 is SGHKS, CDR2 YYEKEE (reference sequence). The V and J ends lost 0 bases and 4 bases respectively, with 7 bases between them. The CDR3 is 13 amino acids. The CDR3 here is CASSLGQTYGYTF. The DNA for the CDR3 is TGTGCCAGCAGCTTGGGACAAACCTATGGCTACACCTTC.

V usage is TRBV2 and J usage is TRBJ2-7; TRBD2 might be the D (6 bases). There are 17 residues in the CDR3. Trimming left V 6 bases short and J 0 bases short, with 21 bases between. CDR1 SNHLY and CDR2 FYNNEI come from the germline V gene. CDR3 loop: CASSKLSGTGSSYEQYF. The DNA of the CDR3 is TGTGCCAGCAGCAAACTTTCCGGGACTGGCAGCTCCTACGAGCAGTACTTC.

This chain uses TRBV28 with TRBJ1-3, with D uncertain. Germline CDR1 reads MDHEN; CDR2 reads SYDVKM. The CDR3 loop spans 14 amino acids. V lost 4 bases to trimming and J lost 0 bases, with 7 bases between them. DNA for the CDR3: TGTGCCAGCAGTTCGCGGAACTCTGGAAACACCATATATTTT. Residues: CASSSRNSGNTIYF.

The chain is built from TRBV5-1 and TRBJ2-7, with D possibly matching TRBD2 (6 bases). Germline V gene data show CDR1 as SGHRS and CDR2 as YFSETQ. Trimming removed 0 bases from V and 0 bases from J, with 10 bases in between. The CDR3 has 15 residues. CDR3: CASSLGGVLSYEQYF. CDR3 coding DNA: TGCGCCAGCAGCTTGGGCGGGGTCCTCTCCTACGAGCAGTACTTC. Full variable domain (rest looked up from reference TRBV5-1 and TRBJ2-7): KAGVTQTPRYLIKTRGQQVTLSCSPISGHRSVSWYQQTPGQGLQFLFEYFSETQRNKGNFPGRFSGRQFSNSRSEMNVSTLELGDSALYLCASSLGGVLSYEQYFGPGTRLTVT.

CDR3 region: CASSEMVVPSGNTIYF. CDR3 DNA: TGTGCCAGCAGTGAAATGGTAGTTCCCTCTGGAAACACCATATATTTT. This chain joins TRBV6-1 and TRBJ1-3; D uncertain. The V gene's germline CDR1 is MNHNS and CDR2 SASEGT. V lost 2 bases, J lost 0 bases, and 11 bases lay in between. This CDR3 comprises 16 residues.

The chain joins TRBV4-1 to TRBJ2-1, with 10 bases aligning to TRBD1. The V segment lost 3 bases and the J segment 4 bases; nucleotides outside the gene matches: 3. The CDR3 length is 15 residues. In germline, CDR1 is MGHRA, CDR2 YSYEKL. The CDR3 DNA sequence: TGCGCCAGCAGCCAGACAGGGGGCGAGTACAATGAGCAGTTCTTC. This translates into CASSQTGGEYNEQFF.

The chain has TRBV12-3 or TRBV12-4 and TRBJ1-1, with D perhaps TRBD1 (6 bases). CDR3 length equals 13 residues. V was pared by 4 bases and J by 8 bases, with 14 bases between. For the CDR3, the DNA is TGTGCCAGCAGTTCCCAGGGGAAGGGGGAAGCTTTCTTT. It is translated as CASSSQGKGEAFF.

CDR3 nucleotide sequence: TGTGGCAATCAGAGGGGAGGATCACCCCTCCACTTT. Amino acid sequence: CGNQRGGSPLHF. V usage is TRBV6-4 and J usage is TRBJ1-6, with D possibly TRBD1 on 5 matching bases. The CDR3 consists of 12 residues. Germline V gene sequence: CDR1 MRHNA, CDR2 SNTAGT.

V and J are TRBV6-5 and TRBJ1-1; 9 bases match TRBD1. With 8 bases clipped from V and 10 bases from J, the junction kept 8 bases outside the gene matches. From germline, CDR1 is MNHEY and CDR2 SVGAGI. The CDR3 loop spans 12 amino acids. Here the CDR3 reads CASSARQGGAFF. CDR3 bases: TGTGCCAGCTCCGCCAGACAGGGGGGAGCTTTCTTT.

The count of this clone is one. The CDR3, as DNA: TGTGCCAGCAGTTACTCGACAGGGGTAACCAAAAACATTCAGTACTTC. Protein: CASSYSTGVTKNIQYF. V gene TRBV6-5 combines with J gene TRBJ2-4; 8 nucleotides agree with TRBD1. This CDR3 has 16 amino acids. The junction had 3 bases not matched to a gene; V was cut back by 0 bases and J by 2 bases. Per the germline V gene, CDR1 is MNHEY and CDR2 is SVGAGI.